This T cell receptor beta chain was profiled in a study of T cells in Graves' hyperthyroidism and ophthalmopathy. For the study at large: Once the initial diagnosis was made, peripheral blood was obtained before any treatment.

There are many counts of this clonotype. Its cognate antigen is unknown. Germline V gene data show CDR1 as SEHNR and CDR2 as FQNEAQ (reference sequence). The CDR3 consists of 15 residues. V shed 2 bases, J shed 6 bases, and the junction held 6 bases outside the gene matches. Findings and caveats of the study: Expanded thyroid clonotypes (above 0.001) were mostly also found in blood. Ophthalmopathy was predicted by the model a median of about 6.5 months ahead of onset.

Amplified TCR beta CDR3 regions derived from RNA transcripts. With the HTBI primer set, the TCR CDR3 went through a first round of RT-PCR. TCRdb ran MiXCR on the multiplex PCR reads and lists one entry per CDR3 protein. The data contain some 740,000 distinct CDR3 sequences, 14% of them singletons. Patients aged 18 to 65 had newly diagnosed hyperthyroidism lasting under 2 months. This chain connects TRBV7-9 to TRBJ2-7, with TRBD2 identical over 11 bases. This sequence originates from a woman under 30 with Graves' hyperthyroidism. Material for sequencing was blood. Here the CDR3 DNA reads TGTGCCAGCAGCTTAAGTCTCGGACTAGCGGGCGAGCAGTACTTC. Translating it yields CASSLSLGLAGEQYF. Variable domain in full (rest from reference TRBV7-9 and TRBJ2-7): DTGVSQNPRHKITKRGQNVTFRCDPISEHNRLYWYRQTLGQGPEFLTYFQNEAQLEKSRLLSDRFSAERPKGSFSTLEIQRTEQGDSAMYLCASSLSLGLAGEQYFGPGTRLTVT.